This T cell receptor beta chain emerged from a study of spatial heterogeneity in lung cancer. Whole-study results and caveats: Tumoral mutation counts were tracked by counts of expanded intratumoral alpha and beta TCRs.

One entry per CDR3 protein, called by TCRdb with MiXCR from the 5' RACE reads. This table holds about 100,000 distinct CDR3 sequences, 3.5% to 5% found once. At least ten counts were recorded for this clonotype. As yet, its antigen is unknown. V trimming: 4 bases; J trimming: 2 bases; junction bases outside the gene matches: 4. CDR1 and CDR2 from the germline V gene are LGHDT and YNNKEL (reference sequence). This CDR3 has 15 residues. Regarding time point: sample taken at primary tumor resection. The sample consisted of lung tumor tissue, taken at surgery. This rearrangement joins TRBV3-1 to TRBJ2-1; 8 nucleotides align to TRBD1. This TCR came from a male donor with early-stage non-small cell lung cancer. CDR3 loop: CASSLTGATYNEQFF. The CDR3 nucleotides read TGTGCCAGCAGCCTGACAGGGGCTACCTACAATGAGCAGTTCTTC.